The rows below give T cell receptor beta chains drawn from one sample of a study of T cell responses to AZD1222 COVID-19 vaccine. Profiling relied on immunoSEQ multiplex PCR, and the TCRdb table lists in-frame clones only, not all of them. The sample has approximately 180,000 clones, around nine tenths seen once. Sequencing was performed on peripheral blood, taken 28 days after the second AZD1222 dose. These TCRs come from an adult who received the AZD1222 COVID-19 vaccine. Each CDR3 is given with its conserved first and last residue. The order of the fields is D gene, clone size, J gene, V gene, CDR3 protein, CDR3 DNA. The D gene is left open where the match is weak. Expanded clones get a size class; other rows say once, few or many, or leave the size out.

d_call: -; clone_size: -; j_call: TRBJ2-3; v_call: TRBV30; cdr3_aa: CAWSVRRGGVTDTQYF; cdr3_nt: TGTGCCTGGAGTGTCCGGAGGGGCGGTGTAACAGATACGCAGTATTTT
d_call: -; clone_size: -; j_call: TRBJ1-2; v_call: TRBV28; cdr3_aa: CASSYPGPGPGYTF; cdr3_nt: TGTGCCAGCAGTTATCCCGGCCCAGGGCCTGGCTACACCTTC
d_call: -; clone_size: -; j_call: TRBJ1-1; v_call: TRBV6-5; cdr3_aa: CASSYSRRDTEAFF; cdr3_nt: TGTGCCAGCAGTTACTCCCGGAGGGACACTGAAGCTTTCTTT
d_call: -; clone_size: -; j_call: TRBJ2-1; v_call: TRBV14; cdr3_aa: CASSQRGGLADNEQFF; cdr3_nt: TGTGCCAGCAGCCAAAGAGGGGGGCTGGCGGACAATGAGCAGTTCTTC
d_call: TRBD2; clone_size: -; j_call: TRBJ2-3; v_call: TRBV7-6; cdr3_aa: CASSPLAGGAGSDTQYF; cdr3_nt: TGTGCCAGCAGCCCTCTAGCGGGAGGGGCGGGGTCAGATACGCAGTATTTT
d_call: -; clone_size: -; j_call: TRBJ2-5; v_call: TRBV24-1; cdr3_aa: CATSVRGPTQETQYF; cdr3_nt: TGTGCCACCAGTGTTCGCGGACCGACCCAAGAGACCCAGTACTTC
d_call: TRBD2; clone_size: -; j_call: TRBJ2-7; v_call: TRBV15; cdr3_aa: CATSGGLAGVKNEQYF; cdr3_nt: TGTGCCACCAGCGGGGGACTAGCGGGAGTGAAGAACGAGCAGTACTTC
d_call: -; clone_size: -; j_call: TRBJ1-3; v_call: TRBV30; cdr3_aa: CAWSATQGATGNTIYF; cdr3_nt: TGTGCCTGGAGTGCAACACAGGGAGCGACTGGAAACACCATATATTTT
d_call: -; clone_size: -; j_call: TRBJ2-7; v_call: TRBV19; cdr3_aa: CASSIDQQGPYEQYF; cdr3_nt: TGTGCCAGTAGTATAGATCAACAGGGACCATACGAGCAGTACTTC
d_call: -; clone_size: -; j_call: TRBJ1-2; v_call: TRBV5-4; cdr3_aa: CATLRDTRNYGYTF; cdr3_nt: TGTGCCACCTTACGGGACACCCGAAACTATGGCTACACCTTC
d_call: -; clone_size: -; j_call: TRBJ1-1; v_call: TRBV12-5; cdr3_aa: CASGQDLNLGTEAFF; cdr3_nt: TGTGCTAGTGGTCAGGACCTAAACTTGGGGACTGAAGCTTTCTTT
d_call: -; clone_size: -; j_call: TRBJ1-6; v_call: TRBV7-8; cdr3_aa: CASSSPGANSPLHF; cdr3_nt: TGTGCCAGCAGCTCCCCGGGGGCCAATTCACCCCTCCACTTT
d_call: -; clone_size: -; j_call: TRBJ2-7; v_call: TRBV19; cdr3_aa: CASSTTGTTYEQYF; cdr3_nt: TGTGCCAGTAGTACGACAGGAACCACCTACGAGCAGTACTTC
d_call: -; clone_size: -; j_call: TRBJ1-5; v_call: TRBV27; cdr3_aa: CATRRGGNQPQHF; cdr3_nt: TGTGCCACCCGGAGGGGAGGCAATCAGCCCCAGCATTTT
d_call: -; clone_size: once; j_call: TRBJ2-1; v_call: TRBV11-3; cdr3_aa: CASSLDRGEQFF; cdr3_nt: TGTGCCAGCAGCTTAGATAGGGGTGAGCAGTTCTTC
d_call: TRBD1; clone_size: -; j_call: TRBJ1-1; v_call: TRBV4-3; cdr3_aa: CASSLSTGGTEAFF; cdr3_nt: TGCGCCAGCAGCCTGTCGACAGGGGGAACTGAAGCTTTCTTT
d_call: -; clone_size: few; j_call: TRBJ2-7; v_call: TRBV3-1/TRBV3-2; cdr3_aa: CASSQDRGVSSYEQYF; cdr3_nt: TGTGCCAGCAGCCAAGATCGGGGAGTAAGCTCCTACGAGCAGTACTTC
d_call: -; clone_size: -; j_call: TRBJ1-1; v_call: TRBV28; cdr3_aa: CASSEPGRTNTEAFF; cdr3_nt: TGTGCCAGCAGTGAACCGGGACGGACTAACACTGAAGCTTTCTTT
d_call: TRBD1; clone_size: -; j_call: TRBJ1-1; v_call: TRBV4-2; cdr3_aa: CASSHQTGSNTEAFF; cdr3_nt: TGTGCCAGCAGCCACCAGACAGGGTCGAACACTGAAGCTTTCTTT
d_call: -; clone_size: -; j_call: TRBJ2-3; v_call: TRBV28; cdr3_aa: CASSFVRFTDTQYF; cdr3_nt: TGTGCCAGCAGTTTCGTCAGATTCACAGATACGCAGTATTTT
d_call: -; clone_size: -; j_call: TRBJ1-1; v_call: TRBV19; cdr3_aa: CASSIERGAGGAAEAFF; cdr3_nt: TGTGCCAGTAGTATAGAACGAGGGGCGGGGGGCGCCGCTGAAGCTTTCTTT
d_call: TRBD1; clone_size: -; j_call: TRBJ2-5; v_call: TRBV5-1; cdr3_aa: CATRTGPGETQYF; cdr3_nt: TGCGCCACCCGGACAGGCCCGGGGGAGACCCAGTACTTC
d_call: -; clone_size: -; j_call: TRBJ1-2; v_call: TRBV21-1; cdr3_aa: CASRGYGYTF; cdr3_nt: TGTGCCAGTCGGGGCTATGGCTACACCTTC
d_call: -; clone_size: -; j_call: TRBJ1-2; v_call: TRBV4-1; cdr3_aa: CASSQDSGRGTNYGYTF; cdr3_nt: TGCGCCAGCAGCCAAGATTCAGGGAGAGGGACTAACTATGGCTACACCTTC
d_call: -; clone_size: -; j_call: TRBJ1-2; v_call: TRBV21-1; cdr3_aa: CASSKGGDKLPQGYTF; cdr3_nt: TGTGCCAGCAGCAAAGGGGGCGACAAGCTGCCTCAAGGCTACACCTTC
d_call: TRBD1; clone_size: -; j_call: TRBJ2-1; v_call: TRBV4-3; cdr3_aa: CASSHSGGLDEQFF; cdr3_nt: TGCGCCAGCAGCCATTCAGGGGGCCTGGATGAGCAGTTCTTC
d_call: TRBD2; clone_size: once; j_call: TRBJ2-7; v_call: TRBV5-1; cdr3_aa: CASSLDPAGGPQEQYF; cdr3_nt: TGCGCCAGCAGCTTGGATCCAGCGGGAGGCCCTCAAGAGCAGTACTTC
d_call: -; clone_size: -; j_call: TRBJ2-3; v_call: TRBV5-1; cdr3_aa: CASSLSTDTQYF; cdr3_nt: TGCGCCAGCAGCTTGTCCACAGATACGCAGTATTTT
d_call: TRBD2; clone_size: -; j_call: TRBJ2-1; v_call: TRBV27; cdr3_aa: CASSFQAGPSYNEQFF; cdr3_nt: TGTGCCAGCAGCTTCCAAGCGGGACCCTCCTACAATGAGCAGTTCTTC
d_call: TRBD1; clone_size: -; j_call: TRBJ1-5; v_call: TRBV6-5; cdr3_aa: CASTGQGPLGPQHF; cdr3_nt: TGTGCCAGCACCGGACAGGGGCCTTTGGGACCCCAGCATTTT
d_call: TRBD1; clone_size: -; j_call: TRBJ2-1; v_call: TRBV24-1; cdr3_aa: CATSDPAGTGLNEQFF; cdr3_nt: TGTGCCACCAGTGACCCCGCCGGGACAGGCCTGAATGAGCAGTTCTTC
d_call: -; clone_size: -; j_call: TRBJ2-5; v_call: TRBV10-3; cdr3_aa: CAIRGSETQYF; cdr3_nt: TGTGCCATCAGAGGGTCAGAGACCCAGTACTTC
d_call: -; clone_size: -; j_call: TRBJ2-7; v_call: TRBV27; cdr3_aa: CASSPGGYEQYF; cdr3_nt: TGTGCCAGCAGCCCCGGAGGCTACGAGCAGTACTTC
d_call: -; clone_size: -; j_call: TRBJ1-3; v_call: TRBV28; cdr3_aa: CASSLFTIRNLSGNTIYF; cdr3_nt: TGTGCCAGCAGTTTGTTTACTATCCGAAATCTCTCTGGAAACACCATATATTTT
d_call: -; clone_size: -; j_call: TRBJ1-6; v_call: TRBV27; cdr3_aa: CASSLWGGNSPLHF; cdr3_nt: TGTGCCAGCAGTTTATGGGGGGGGAATTCACCCCTCCACTTT
d_call: -; clone_size: few; j_call: TRBJ1-1; v_call: TRBV5-1; cdr3_aa: CASSLEAGLKTEAFF; cdr3_nt: TGCGCCAGCAGCTTGGAGGCAGGGCTGAAAACTGAAGCTTTCTTT
d_call: -; clone_size: -; j_call: TRBJ1-1; v_call: TRBV30; cdr3_aa: CAWSVGPDTEAFF; cdr3_nt: TGTGCCTGGAGTGTAGGCCCGGACACTGAAGCTTTCTTT